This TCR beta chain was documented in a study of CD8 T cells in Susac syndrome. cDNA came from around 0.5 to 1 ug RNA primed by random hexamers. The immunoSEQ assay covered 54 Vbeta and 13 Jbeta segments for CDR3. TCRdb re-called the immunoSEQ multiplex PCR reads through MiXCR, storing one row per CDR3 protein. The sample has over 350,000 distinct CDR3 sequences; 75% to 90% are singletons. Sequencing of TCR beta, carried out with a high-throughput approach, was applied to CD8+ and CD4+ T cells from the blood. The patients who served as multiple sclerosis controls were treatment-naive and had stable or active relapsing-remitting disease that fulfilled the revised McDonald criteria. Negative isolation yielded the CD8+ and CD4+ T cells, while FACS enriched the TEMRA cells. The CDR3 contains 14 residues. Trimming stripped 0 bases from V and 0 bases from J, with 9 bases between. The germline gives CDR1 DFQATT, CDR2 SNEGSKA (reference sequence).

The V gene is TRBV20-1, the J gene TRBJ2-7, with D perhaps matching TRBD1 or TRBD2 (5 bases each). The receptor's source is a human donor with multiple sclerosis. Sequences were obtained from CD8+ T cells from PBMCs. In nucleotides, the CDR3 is TGCAGTGCTAGAGATGAGGGGTCCTCCTACGAGCAGTACTTC. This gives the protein CSARDEGSSYEQYF.